The 4 T cell receptor beta chains given below trace back to one sample, sequenced in a study of T cell responses to AZD1222 COVID-19 vaccine. Clones were read by immunoSEQ multiplex PCR, and TCRdb kept only the in-frame ones, dropping some. In the table there are some 150,000 clones, around 88% of which are singletons. The specimen comprised peripheral blood, sampled on day 0 of AZD1222 vaccination. These receptors were taken from an adult in good health.

J is TRBJ1-1 and V is TRBV18; D is possibly TRBD1 (5 bases). The CDR3 loop spans 13 amino acids. V was pared by 5 bases and J by 5 bases, with 12 bases between. Germline values: CDR1 KGHSH, CDR2 LQKENI. CDR3 DNA: TGTGCCAGCTCAGAGACAGAAGGGACTGAAGCTTTCTTT. Translating it yields CASSETEGTEAFF.

The chain combines TRBV4-2 with TRBJ1-4; no reliable D call. The germline V gene has CDR1 LGHNA and CDR2 YNFKEQ. The V gene lost 0 bases and the J gene lost 11 bases, with 13 bases spanning the gap. The CDR3 runs 14 residues. CDR3 DNA: TGTGCCAGCAGCCAAGAGGCGGGCCAGAGGAAACTGTTTTTT. Residues: CASSQEAGQRKLFF.

The rearrangement links TRBV7-2 to TRBJ2-1; D perhaps matches TRBD1 (6 bases). CDR1 is SGHTA and CDR2 is FQGNSA in the germline V gene. V was pared by 1 base and J by 6 bases, with 13 bases between. The CDR3 is 15 residues long. The CDR3 DNA is TGTGCCAGCAGCTTAGGGACAGCCTTGGGCAATGAGCAGTTCTTC. Translating it yields CASSLGTALGNEQFF.

This clone was found a few times. The chain uses TRBV24-1 and TRBJ2-3, with TRBD1 as a possible D gene (6 bases). Germline V gene sequence: CDR1 KGHDR, CDR2 SFDVKD. The CDR3 totals 14 residues. With 5 bases removed from V and 3 bases from J, the gap between germline ends came to 11 bases. For the CDR3, the DNA is TGTGCCACCAGTGCAGGGGTGGAAACAGATACGCAGTATTTT. Protein sequence: CATSAGVETDTQYF.